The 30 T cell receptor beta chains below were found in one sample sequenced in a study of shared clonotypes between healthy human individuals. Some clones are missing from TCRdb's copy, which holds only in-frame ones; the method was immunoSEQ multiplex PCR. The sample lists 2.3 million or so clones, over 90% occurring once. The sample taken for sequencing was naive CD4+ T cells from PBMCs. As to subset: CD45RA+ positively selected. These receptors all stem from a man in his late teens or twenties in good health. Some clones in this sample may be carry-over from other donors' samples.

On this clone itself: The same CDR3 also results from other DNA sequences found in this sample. Written as DNA, the CDR3 is TGCGCCAGCAGCTTGGAGCTAGGTAATGAGCAGTTCTTC. This codes for CASSLELGNEQFF. The chain has TRBV5-1 and TRBJ2-1; D unclear. CDR3 size: 13 residues. CDR1 and CDR2 (germline): SGHRS, YFSETQ. Trimming took off 0 bases at V and 7 bases at J, with 8 bases between the two ends.

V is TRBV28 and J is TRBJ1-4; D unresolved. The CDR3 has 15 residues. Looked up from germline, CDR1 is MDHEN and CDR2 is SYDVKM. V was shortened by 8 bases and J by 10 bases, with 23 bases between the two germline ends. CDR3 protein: CASHSGGIPPVKLFF. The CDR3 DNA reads TGTGCCAGCCACTCTGGAGGGATTCCTCCGGTAAAACTGTTTTTT.

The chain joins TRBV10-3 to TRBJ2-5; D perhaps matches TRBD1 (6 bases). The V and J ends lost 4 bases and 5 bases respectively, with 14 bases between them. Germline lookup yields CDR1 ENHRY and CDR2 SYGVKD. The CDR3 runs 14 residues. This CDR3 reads CAISGTAPGETQYF. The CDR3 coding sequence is TGTGCCATCAGTGGGACAGCCCCCGGGGAGACCCAGTACTTC.

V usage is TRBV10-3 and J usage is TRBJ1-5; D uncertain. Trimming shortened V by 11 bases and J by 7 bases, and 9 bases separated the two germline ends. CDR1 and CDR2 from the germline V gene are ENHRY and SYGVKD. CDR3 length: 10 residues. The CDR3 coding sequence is TGTGCCCCGAAAGGGCAGCCCCAGCATTTT. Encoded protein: CAPKGQPQHF.

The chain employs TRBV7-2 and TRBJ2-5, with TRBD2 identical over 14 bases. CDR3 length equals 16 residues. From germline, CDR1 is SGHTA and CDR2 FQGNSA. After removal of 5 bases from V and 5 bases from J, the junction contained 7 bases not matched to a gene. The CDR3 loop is CASSGGLAGAWETQYF. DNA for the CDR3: TGTGCCAGCAGCGGGGGACTAGCGGGAGCGTGGGAGACCCAGTACTTC.

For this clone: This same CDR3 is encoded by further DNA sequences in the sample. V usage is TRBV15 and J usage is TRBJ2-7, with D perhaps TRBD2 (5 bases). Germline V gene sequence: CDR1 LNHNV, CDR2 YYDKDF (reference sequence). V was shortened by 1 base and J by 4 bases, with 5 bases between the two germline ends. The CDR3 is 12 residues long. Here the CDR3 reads CATSRGTYEQYF. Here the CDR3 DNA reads TGTGCCACCAGCAGAGGGACTTACGAGCAGTACTTC.

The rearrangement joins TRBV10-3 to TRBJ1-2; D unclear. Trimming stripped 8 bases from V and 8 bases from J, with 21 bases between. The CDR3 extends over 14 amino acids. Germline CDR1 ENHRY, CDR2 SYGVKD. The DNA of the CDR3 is TGTGCCATCTCCGCGGTAGGAGGAAGCCACGGCTACACCTTC. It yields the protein CAISAVGGSHGYTF.

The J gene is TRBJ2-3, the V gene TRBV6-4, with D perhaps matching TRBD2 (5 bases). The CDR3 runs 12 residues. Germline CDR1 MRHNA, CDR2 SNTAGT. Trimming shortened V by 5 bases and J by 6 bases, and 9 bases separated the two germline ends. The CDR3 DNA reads TGTGCCAGCAGTTCTCGGAGGGATACGCAGTATTTT. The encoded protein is CASSSRRDTQYF.

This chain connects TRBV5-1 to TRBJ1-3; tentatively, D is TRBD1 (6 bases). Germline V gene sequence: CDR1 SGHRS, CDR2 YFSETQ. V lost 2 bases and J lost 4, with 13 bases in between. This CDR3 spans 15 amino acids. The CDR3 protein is CASSFSGGAGNTIYF. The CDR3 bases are TGCGCCAGCAGCTTCTCGGGGGGCGCAGGAAACACCATATATTTT.

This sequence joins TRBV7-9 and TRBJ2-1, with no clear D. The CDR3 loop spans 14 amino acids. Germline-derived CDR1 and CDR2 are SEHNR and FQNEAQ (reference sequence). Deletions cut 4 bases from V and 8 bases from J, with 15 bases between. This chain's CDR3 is CASSSGRSTDEQFF. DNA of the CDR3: TGTGCCAGCAGCTCTGGCCGGTCCACGGATGAGCAGTTCTTC.

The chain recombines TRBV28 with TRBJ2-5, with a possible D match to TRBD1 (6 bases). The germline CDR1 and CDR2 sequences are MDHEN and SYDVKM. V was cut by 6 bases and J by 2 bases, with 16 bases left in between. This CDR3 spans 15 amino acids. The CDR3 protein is CASSLTRGSQETQYF. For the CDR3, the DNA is TGTGCCAGCAGCTTGACCAGGGGCTCACAAGAGACCCAGTACTTC.

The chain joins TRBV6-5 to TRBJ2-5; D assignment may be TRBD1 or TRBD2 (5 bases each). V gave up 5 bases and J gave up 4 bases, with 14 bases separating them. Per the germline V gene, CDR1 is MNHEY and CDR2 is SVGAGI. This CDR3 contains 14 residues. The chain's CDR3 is CASSLKGTRETQYF. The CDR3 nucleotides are TGTGCCAGCAGTCTCAAGGGGACCCGAGAGACCCAGTACTTC.

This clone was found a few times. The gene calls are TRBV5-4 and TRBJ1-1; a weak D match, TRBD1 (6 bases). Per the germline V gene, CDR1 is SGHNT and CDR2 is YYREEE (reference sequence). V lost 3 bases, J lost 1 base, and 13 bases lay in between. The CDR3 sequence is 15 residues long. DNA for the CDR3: TGTGCCAGCAGCTCTCCCGTGACAGGGAACACTGAAGCTTTCTTT. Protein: CASSSPVTGNTEAFF.

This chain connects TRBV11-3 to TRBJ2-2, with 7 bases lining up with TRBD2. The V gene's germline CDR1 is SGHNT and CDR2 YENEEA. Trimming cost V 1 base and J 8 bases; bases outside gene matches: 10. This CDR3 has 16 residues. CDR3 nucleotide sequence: TGTGCCAGCAGCTTAGGGCCCACTAGCGACTTAGGGGAGCTGTTTTTT. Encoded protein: CASSLGPTSDLGELFF.

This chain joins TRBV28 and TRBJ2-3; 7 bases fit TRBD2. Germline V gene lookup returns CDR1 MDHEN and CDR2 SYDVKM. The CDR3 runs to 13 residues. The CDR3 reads CASAGVLTDTQYF. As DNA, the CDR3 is TGTGCTAGCGCGGGGGTCCTCACAGATACGCAGTATTTT. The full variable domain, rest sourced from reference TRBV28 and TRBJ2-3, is DVKVTQSSRYLVKRTGEKVFLECVQDMDHENMFWYRQDPGLGLRLIYFSYDVKMKEKGDIPEGYSVSREKKERFSLILESASTNQTSMYLCASAGVLTDTQYFGPGTRLTVL.

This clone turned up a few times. The DNA for the CDR3 is TGCGCCAGCAGCCAACGGGCAGGGCTCTCCTACGAGCAGTACTTC. It translates to CASSQRAGLSYEQYF. The chain combines TRBV4-3 with TRBJ2-7; D is perhaps TRBD1 (5 bases). The CDR3 spans 15 residues. Germline V lookup: CDR1 LGHNA, CDR2 YSLEER. The V end was cut by 2 bases, the J end by 0 bases, with 11 bases between.

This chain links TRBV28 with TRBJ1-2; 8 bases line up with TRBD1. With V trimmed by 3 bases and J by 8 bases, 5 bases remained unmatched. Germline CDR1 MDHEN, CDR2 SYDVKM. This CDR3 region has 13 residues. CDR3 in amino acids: CASSLTGVEGYTF. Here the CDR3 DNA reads TGTGCCAGCAGTTTGACAGGGGTTGAGGGCTACACCTTC.

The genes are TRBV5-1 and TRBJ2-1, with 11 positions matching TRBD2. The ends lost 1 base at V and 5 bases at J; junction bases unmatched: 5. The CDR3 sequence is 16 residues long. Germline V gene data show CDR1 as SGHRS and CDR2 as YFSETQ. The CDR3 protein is CASSLFMTSGNNEQFF. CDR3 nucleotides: TGCGCCAGCAGCTTGTTTATGACTAGCGGGAACAATGAGCAGTTCTTC. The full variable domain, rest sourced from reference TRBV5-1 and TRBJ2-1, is KAGVTQTPRYLIKTRGQQVTLSCSPISGHRSVSWYQQTPGQGLQFLFEYFSETQRNKGNFPGRFSGRQFSNSRSEMNVSTLELGDSALYLCASSLFMTSGNNEQFFGPGTRLTVL.

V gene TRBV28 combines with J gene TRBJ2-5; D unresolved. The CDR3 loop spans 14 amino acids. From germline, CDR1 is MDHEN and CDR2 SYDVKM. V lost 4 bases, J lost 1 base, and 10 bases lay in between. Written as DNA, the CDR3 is TGTGCCAGCAGTTCTTACCGGGCCCAAGAGACCCAGTACTTC. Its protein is CASSSYRAQETQYF.

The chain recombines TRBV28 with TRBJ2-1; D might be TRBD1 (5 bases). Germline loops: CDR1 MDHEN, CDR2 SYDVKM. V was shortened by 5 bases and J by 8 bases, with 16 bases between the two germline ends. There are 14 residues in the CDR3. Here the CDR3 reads CASSLRTIPYEQFF. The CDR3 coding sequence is TGTGCCAGCAGTCTACGGACAATTCCCTATGAGCAGTTCTTC.

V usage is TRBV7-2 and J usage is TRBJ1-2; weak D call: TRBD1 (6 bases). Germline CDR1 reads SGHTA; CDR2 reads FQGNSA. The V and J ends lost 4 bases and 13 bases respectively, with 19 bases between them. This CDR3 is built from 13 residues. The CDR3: CASSSSWGGLGTF. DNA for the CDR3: TGTGCCAGCAGCTCGTCCTGGGGGGGGCTAGGCACCTTC.

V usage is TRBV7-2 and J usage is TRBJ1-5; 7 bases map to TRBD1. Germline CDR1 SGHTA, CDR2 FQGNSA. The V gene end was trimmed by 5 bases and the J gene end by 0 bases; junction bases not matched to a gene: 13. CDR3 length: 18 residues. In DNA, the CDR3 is TGTGCCAGCAGCCCTAACGGGTTTGGGACAGATAGCAATCAGCCCCAGCATTTT. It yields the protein CASSPNGFGTDSNQPQHF.

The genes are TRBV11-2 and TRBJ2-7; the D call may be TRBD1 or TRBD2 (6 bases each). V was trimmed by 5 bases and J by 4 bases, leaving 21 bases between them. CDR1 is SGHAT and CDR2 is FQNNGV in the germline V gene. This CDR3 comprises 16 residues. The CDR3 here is CASSPPGGQGGYEQYF. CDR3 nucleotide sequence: TGTGCCAGCAGCCCCCCTGGGGGGCAGGGAGGATACGAGCAGTACTTC.

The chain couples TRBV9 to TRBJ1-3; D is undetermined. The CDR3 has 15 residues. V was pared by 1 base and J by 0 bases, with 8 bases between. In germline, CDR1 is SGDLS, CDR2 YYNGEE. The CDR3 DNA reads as TGTGCCAGCAGCGTAATGGGGAACTCTGGAAACACCATATATTTT. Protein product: CASSVMGNSGNTIYF.

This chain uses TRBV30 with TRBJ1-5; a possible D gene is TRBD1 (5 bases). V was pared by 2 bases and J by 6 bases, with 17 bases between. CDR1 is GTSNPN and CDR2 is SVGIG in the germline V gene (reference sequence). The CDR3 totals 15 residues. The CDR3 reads CAWSRGHPGAQPQHF. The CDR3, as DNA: TGTGCCTGGAGTAGAGGACACCCAGGAGCTCAGCCCCAGCATTTT.

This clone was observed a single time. The CDR3 loop reads CASSLGLEQYF. The CDR3 coding sequence is TGCGCCAGCAGCCTCGGACTCGAGCAGTACTTC. This chain connects TRBV4-1 to TRBJ2-7; a possible D gene is TRBD2 (5 bases). CDR1 and CDR2 (germline): MGHRA, YSYEKL. This CDR3 spans 11 amino acids. V was cut by 4 bases and J by 6 bases, with 7 bases left in between.

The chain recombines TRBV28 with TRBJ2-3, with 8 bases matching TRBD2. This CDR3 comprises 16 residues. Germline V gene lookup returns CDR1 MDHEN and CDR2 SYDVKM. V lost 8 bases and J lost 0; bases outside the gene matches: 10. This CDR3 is CASGQRGGLSTDTQYF. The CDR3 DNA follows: TGTGCCAGCGGACAACGGGGGGGCTTGAGCACAGATACGCAGTATTTT. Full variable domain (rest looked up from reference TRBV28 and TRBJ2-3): DVKVTQSSRYLVKRTGEKVFLECVQDMDHENMFWYRQDPGLGLRLIYFSYDVKMKEKGDIPEGYSVSREKKERFSLILESASTNQTSMYLCASGQRGGLSTDTQYFGPGTRLTVL.

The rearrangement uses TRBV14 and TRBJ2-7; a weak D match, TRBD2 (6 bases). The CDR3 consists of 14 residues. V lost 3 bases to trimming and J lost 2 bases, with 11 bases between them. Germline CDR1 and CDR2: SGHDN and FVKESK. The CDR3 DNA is TGTGCCAGCAGCCAGGACTGGGGGGCCTACGAGCAGTACTTC. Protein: CASSQDWGAYEQYF.

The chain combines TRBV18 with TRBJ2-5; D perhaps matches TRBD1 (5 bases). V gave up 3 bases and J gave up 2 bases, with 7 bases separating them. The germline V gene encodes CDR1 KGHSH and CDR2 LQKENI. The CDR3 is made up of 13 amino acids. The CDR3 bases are TGTGCCAGCTCACCGGACACTCAAGAGACCCAGTACTTC. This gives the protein CASSPDTQETQYF.

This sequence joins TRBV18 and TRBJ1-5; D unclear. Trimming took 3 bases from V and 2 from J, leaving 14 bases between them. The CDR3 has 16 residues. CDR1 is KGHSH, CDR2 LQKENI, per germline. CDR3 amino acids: CASSPQAGLRNQPQHF. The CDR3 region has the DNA TGTGCCAGCTCACCCCAGGCCGGGCTGCGCAATCAGCCCCAGCATTTT.